This T cell receptor beta chain appears in the sequencing data of a study of OX40 agonist ivuxolimab in advanced cancers. Study-wide background: With ivuxolimab, an agonistic anti-OX40 (CD134) antibody, patients were treated. Patients in the trial were receiving intravenous ivuxolimab every 2 weeks, at doses of 0.01 to 10 mg/kg.

Per germline, CDR1 LNHDA and CDR2 SQIVND (reference sequence). Trimming removed 2 bases at V and 9 bases at J, with 11 bases between. This CDR3 contains 13 residues. The data were produced by immunoSEQ multiplex PCR, yet TCRdb's version contains in-frame clones alone and is incomplete. The sample lists about 68,000 clones; 85% to 90% were seen once. Note on this clone: Its antigen is currently unknown.

Study-wide results and caveats: Blood T cells, both CD4+ and CD8+, expanded clonally by week 6 at 0.1 to 3.0 mg/kg. More expanded clones were seen, on average, in CD8+ T cells than in CD4+.

Specimen: CD4+ or CD8+ T cells sorted from blood, collected in a trial of the OX40 agonist ivuxolimab. The V call is TRBV19, the J call TRBJ1-5; no reliable D call. This sequence was found in an adult with an advanced solid tumor such as melanoma, head and neck, liver or kidney cancer. CDR3 in DNA: TGTGCCAGTAGTATAAGGGAGCTCGGGCCCCAGCATTTT. This gives the protein CASSIRELGPQHF.